These 24 T cell receptor beta chains were all obtained from the same sample, sequenced in a study of T cell responses to AZD1222 COVID-19 vaccine. Profiling relied on immunoSEQ multiplex PCR, and the TCRdb table lists in-frame clones only, not all of them. The table lists 96,000 or so clones, about 90% of them singletons, with roughly 24% in the top ten. This sample comprised peripheral blood, obtained on day 0 of AZD1222 vaccination. These receptors were taken from an adult in good health.

The CDR3 loop is CASSSVLGNNEQFF. The CDR3 DNA follows: TGTGCCAGCAGCTCTGTTCTGGGGAACAATGAGCAGTTCTTC. The chain links TRBV5-4 to TRBJ2-1, with no clear D. Trimming left V 3 bases short and J 5 bases short, with 12 bases between. This CDR3 spans 14 amino acids. Germline V gives CDR1 SGHNT, CDR2 YYREEE (reference sequence). Combining the CDR3 with reference TRBV5-4 and TRBJ2-1 gives the whole variable domain ETGVTQSPTHLIKTRGQQVTLRCSSQSGHNTVSWYQQALGQGPQFIFQYYREEENGRGNFPPRFSGLQFPNYSSELNVNALELDDSALYLCASSSVLGNNEQFFGPGTRLTVL.

The chain combines TRBV5-6 with TRBJ2-2, with no clear D. Per germline, CDR1 SGHDT and CDR2 YYEEEE. The CDR3 is 15 residues long. V lost 4 bases to trimming and J lost 2 bases, with 12 bases between them. The CDR3 region has the DNA TGTGCCAGCAGCAATGTCGGCCGTAACACCGGGGAGCTGTTTTTT. Translation: CASSNVGRNTGELFF.

The V and J genes are TRBV6-2 or TRBV6-3 and TRBJ2-5, with D maybe TRBD2 (6 bases). The germline gives CDR1 MNHEY, CDR2 SVGEGT. With 2 bases removed from V and 4 bases from J, the gap between germline ends came to 17 bases. The CDR3 has 16 amino acids. CDR3 protein: CASSYGWREKGETQYF. CDR3 coding DNA: TGTGCCAGCAGTTACGGGTGGCGGGAAAAAGGAGAGACCCAGTACTTC.

The chain recombines TRBV4-2 with TRBJ2-7, with TRBD2 matching over 8 bases. V gave up 3 bases and J gave up 8 bases; unmatched junction bases: 12. This CDR3 is built from 15 residues. The germline V gene encodes CDR1 LGHNA and CDR2 YNFKEQ. The CDR3 reads CASSHGRGLELQQYF. CDR3 DNA sequence: TGTGCCAGCAGCCACGGCCGGGGACTAGAGTTACAGCAGTACTTC.

The genes are TRBV10-3 and TRBJ2-3; 10 positions agree with TRBD2. Germline V gene data show CDR1 as ENHRY and CDR2 as SYGVKD. The CDR3 is 14 residues long. With 4 bases clipped from V and 5 bases from J, the junction kept 3 bases outside the gene matches. The CDR3 spells CAISAGTSVDTQYF. As DNA, the CDR3 is TGTGCCATCAGTGCTGGGACTAGCGTAGATACGCAGTATTTT.

This rearrangement joins TRBV7-6 to TRBJ2-1; 13 positions match TRBD2. The CDR3 sequence is 18 residues long. Losses at the gene ends were 5 bases for V and 6 bases for J; bases not matched to a gene: 13. In germline, CDR1 is SGHVS, CDR2 FNYEAQ. CDR3 in amino acids: CASSLRRTSGSFTNEQFF. The CDR3 DNA is TGTGCCAGCAGCCTTCGTAGGACTAGCGGGAGTTTTACCAATGAGCAGTTCTTC.

This rearrangement joins TRBV7-9 to TRBJ2-5; perhaps TRBD1 as D (6 bases). This CDR3 has 13 residues. Germline CDR1 reads SEHNR; CDR2 reads FQNEAQ (reference sequence). The V end lost 5 bases, the J end lost 5 bases, and 12 bases lay between the germline ends. CDR3 sequence (DNA): TGTGCCAGCAGCCCCCCTAGGGGGGAGACCCAGTACTTC. Translating gives CASSPPRGETQYF. The variable domain in full, completed from reference TRBV7-9 and TRBJ2-5, reads DTGVSQNPRHKITKRGQNVTFRCDPISEHNRLYWYRQTLGQGPEFLTYFQNEAQLEKSRLLSDRFSAERPKGSFSTLEIQRTEQGDSAMYLCASSPPRGETQYFGPGTRLLVL.

The chain joins TRBV5-4 to TRBJ1-2; D is ambiguous. The CDR3 contains 14 residues. V dropped 0 bases and J dropped 2 bases, with 8 bases sitting between them. Germline V gives CDR1 SGHNT, CDR2 YYREEE (reference sequence). CDR3 bases: TGTGCCAGCAGCTTGGGCTCTAGAAACTATGGCTACACCTTC. This translates into CASSLGSRNYGYTF. The entire variable domain, with the rest obtained from reference TRBV5-4 and TRBJ1-2, is as follows: ETGVTQSPTHLIKTRGQQVTLRCSSQSGHNTVSWYQQALGQGPQFIFQYYREEENGRGNFPPRFSGLQFPNYSSELNVNALELDDSALYLCASSLGSRNYGYTFGSGTRLTVV.

The DNA for the CDR3 is TGTGCCAGCAGTACCACAGGGGCCCGAGCCTACGAGCAGTACTTC. It translates to CASSTTGARAYEQYF. The genes are TRBV28 and TRBJ2-7, with 7 bases matching TRBD1. Trimming removed 5 bases from V and 2 bases from J; junction bases left unmatched: 9. This CDR3 region has 15 residues. CDR1 MDHEN and CDR2 SYDVKM come from the germline V gene.

The rearrangement joins TRBV19 to TRBJ2-4, with D possibly matching TRBD2 (5 bases). The CDR3 contains 13 residues. Germline CDR1 and CDR2: LNHDA and SQIVND (reference sequence). V was trimmed by 5 bases and J by 2 bases, leaving 7 bases between them. The CDR3 region is CASSAGTKNIQYF. The CDR3 DNA follows: TGTGCCAGTAGTGCGGGCACCAAAAACATTCAGTACTTC.

The chain is built from TRBV29-1 and TRBJ2-1; D uncertain. V lost 4 bases and J 5 bases, leaving 6 bases between the germline ends. The CDR3 consists of 11 residues. From germline, CDR1 is SQVTM and CDR2 ANQGSEA. As DNA, the CDR3 is TGCAGCGTTGTTGGGAACAATGAGCAGTTCTTC. This encodes CSVVGNNEQFF.

This clone was observed a few times. The CDR3 spells CASSEGVGTEAFF. The CDR3 DNA follows: TGCGCCAGCAGTGAGGGGGTCGGCACTGAAGCTTTCTTT. The chain combines TRBV5-1 with TRBJ1-1; TRBD1 is a possible D gene (6 bases). This CDR3 region has 13 residues. V dropped 5 bases and J dropped 4 bases, with 12 bases sitting between them. Per germline, CDR1 SGHRS and CDR2 YFSETQ. The entire variable domain, with the rest obtained from reference TRBV5-1 and TRBJ1-1, is as follows: KAGVTQTPRYLIKTRGQQVTLSCSPISGHRSVSWYQQTPGQGLQFLFEYFSETQRNKGNFPGRFSGRQFSNSRSEMNVSTLELGDSALYLCASSEGVGTEAFFGQGTRLTVV.

The chain links TRBV4-2 to TRBJ2-5; 8 bases agree with TRBD2. Unmatched junction bases numbered 16, after V lost 0 bases and J lost 7 bases. CDR3 length: 18 amino acids. Germline CDR1 reads LGHNA; CDR2 reads YNFKEQ. CDR3 coding DNA: TGTGCCAGCAGCCAAGACCCAGGTGCGGCGGGGGGAGGGGTGACCCAGTACTTC. Translation gives CASSQDPGAAGGGVTQYF.

The chain couples TRBV19 to TRBJ2-7; maybe TRBD1 (6 bases). Germline lookup yields CDR1 LNHDA and CDR2 SQIVND (reference sequence). V dropped 4 bases and J dropped 7 bases, with 20 bases sitting between them. This CDR3 has 15 residues. The CDR3 is CASSKQQGVGREQYF. CDR3 bases: TGTGCCAGTAGTAAACAACAGGGAGTAGGACGTGAGCAGTACTTC.

The V and J genes are TRBV7-2 and TRBJ2-1, with 9 bases matching TRBD1. Germline CDR1 reads SGHTA; CDR2 reads FQGNSA. The ends lost 3 bases at V and 3 bases at J; junction bases unmatched: 3. CDR3 length: 15 amino acids. The CDR3 sequence: CASSLGQGNYNEQFF. DNA for the CDR3: TGTGCCAGCAGCTTGGGACAGGGTAACTACAATGAGCAGTTCTTC.

The J gene is TRBJ2-3, the V gene TRBV28; tentatively, D is TRBD1 (5 bases). V gave up 6 bases and J gave up 3 bases, with 7 bases separating them. Germline CDR1 reads MDHEN; CDR2 reads SYDVKM. CDR3 size: 12 residues. The CDR3 coding sequence is TGTGCCAGCAGGACAGTTACAGATACGCAGTATTTT. Its protein product is CASRTVTDTQYF.

Of note for this clone: Compared with germline, one end of the junction differs, possibly owing to a read error. The chain links TRBV19 to TRBJ1-1, with TRBD1 matching over 9 bases. Germline V lookup: CDR1 LNHDA, CDR2 SQIVND (reference sequence). The CDR3 spans 13 residues. CDR3 DNA: TGTGCCAGTAGTGTAGACAGGGGGGGCGAAGCTTTCTTT. This encodes CASSVDRGGEAFF.

V and J are TRBV6-5 and TRBJ1-5; 7 positions match TRBD1. V lost 6 bases, J lost 7 bases, and 12 bases stayed unmatched. The CDR3 consists of 15 residues. The germline V gene encodes CDR1 MNHEY and CDR2 SVGAGI. The CDR3 loop is CASSPGGQSWQPQHF. The DNA of the CDR3 is TGTGCCAGCAGCCCGGGGGGACAGTCATGGCAGCCCCAGCATTTT.

This clone was seen just once. V usage is TRBV4-1 and J usage is TRBJ2-1, with unresolved D. Trimming left V 2 bases short and J 1 base short, with 12 bases between. CDR3 size: 16 residues. Per the germline V gene, CDR1 is MGHRA and CDR2 is YSYEKL. The DNA for the CDR3 is TGCGCCAGCAGCCAACCCCCCGCGGAGTCCTACAATGAGCAGTTCTTC. It specifies CASSQPPAESYNEQFF.

J is TRBJ1-1 and V is TRBV7-8, with no clear D. From germline, CDR1 is SGHVS and CDR2 FQNEAQ. The V end lost 0 bases, the J end lost 3 bases, and 11 bases lay between the germline ends. The CDR3 sequence is 15 residues long. The CDR3 bases are TGTGCCAGCAGCTTAGCTTCCCATGGGGACACTGAAGCTTTCTTT. Protein: CASSLASHGDTEAFF.

The rearrangement links TRBV7-9 to TRBJ2-3, with 9 bases that match TRBD2. The CDR3 contains 14 residues. The J segment lost 3 bases and the V segment lost 10 bases, leaving 8 bases of the junction unmatched. Germline assignment: CDR1 SEHNR and CDR2 FQNEAQ (reference sequence). CDR3 nucleotides: TGTGCCACGCAAGCGGGAGGAAGGACAGATACGCAGTATTTT. As protein: CATQAGGRTDTQYF.

This clone showed up just once. The rearrangement joins TRBV3-1 (or the pseudogene TRBV3-2) to TRBJ1-6, with D possibly matching TRBD1 (6 bases). V was trimmed by 1 base and J by 9 bases, leaving 16 bases between them. This CDR3 comprises 16 residues. Per the germline V gene, CDR1 is LGHDT and CDR2 is YNNKEL (reference sequence). The CDR3 region has the DNA TGTGCCAGCAGCCAAGCTGGAGGGGGGGCGGGTTCACCCCTCCACTTT. Protein sequence: CASSQAGGGAGSPLHF.

This clone appeared a single time. V is TRBV5-4 and J is TRBJ2-1, with TRBD1 matching 10 bases. Per germline, CDR1 SGHNT and CDR2 YYREEE (reference sequence). This CDR3 is built from 16 residues. With V trimmed by 2 bases and J by 1 base, 3 bases remained unmatched. CDR3 residues: CASSLGQGVSYNEQFF. For the CDR3, the DNA is TGTGCCAGCAGCTTAGGACAGGGGGTATCCTACAATGAGCAGTTCTTC.

J is TRBJ1-1 and V is TRBV15; D is ambiguous. The CDR3 extends over 12 amino acids. Trimming stripped 1 base from V and 7 bases from J, with 7 bases between. Looked up from germline, CDR1 is LNHNV and CDR2 is YYDKDF (reference sequence). In nucleotides, the CDR3 is TGTGCCACCAGCAGAGGGTTCATTGAAGCTTTCTTT. This encodes CATSRGFIEAFF.